This T cell receptor (beta chain) is from a study of neurological immune-mediated disorders. General study findings and limits: Subjects shared no identical expanded-clone CDR3 amino acid sequences, suggesting private TCR-beta repertoires in all groups.

The cDNA came from 5'RACE, which used 10-nucleotide random UMIs. Over 170 million TCR-beta sequences from 15-18 subjects were obtained in each sequencing run. TCRdb re-derived calls from the 5' RACE reads in MiXCR, one entry per CDR3 protein. Of some 27,000 distinct CDR3 sequences in the sample, 5% to 7.5% are singletons; the top ten hold approximately 9.6%. Where libraries were unsorted, they were derived from 2 million PBMCs stored at -80 degrees C. The length of the CDR3 is 12 residues. Germline CDR1 reads DFQATT; CDR2 reads SNEGSKA (reference sequence). This clonotype occurred many times. The antigen remains undetermined.

Sequencing was carried out using PBMCs. V and J are TRBV20-1 and TRBJ2-7; D unresolved. The receptor was derived from a woman aged 45-60 years in good health. Here the CDR3 reads CSYGGQDYEQYF. CDR3 bases: TGCAGCTACGGTGGGCAGGACTACGAGCAGTACTTC.